These 10 T cell receptor beta chains were sequenced from one sample in a study of Graves' ophthalmopathy and Graves' hyperthyroidism. RNA transcripts yielded amplified TCR beta CDR3 regions. The library came from an HTBI-primed first-round RT-PCR and a second-round multiplex PCR. Via MiXCR, TCRdb re-called the multiplex PCR reads, giving one row per CDR3 protein. Of 150,000 to 200,000 distinct CDR3 sequences listed, 35% to 50% are singletons. Specimen: peripheral blood. Receptors were obtained from a man between 25 and 39 years old with Graves' ophthalmopathy.

This clonotype was observed many times. The chain uses TRBV6-2 or TRBV6-3 and TRBJ2-7; TRBD2 agrees at 12 bases. V shed 2 bases, J shed 4 bases, and the junction held 3 bases outside the gene matches. From germline, CDR1 is MNHEY and CDR2 SVGEGT. The CDR3 sequence is 15 residues long. The CDR3 region is CASSYETSGRYEQYF. In DNA, the CDR3 is TGTGCCAGCAGTTACGAGACTAGCGGGAGATACGAGCAGTACTTC.

The genes are TRBV15 and TRBJ2-4; 7 bases fit TRBD2. V gave up 0 bases and J gave up 1 base; unmatched junction bases: 6. The CDR3 runs 17 residues. CDR1 LNHNV and CDR2 YYDKDF come from the germline V gene (reference sequence). The CDR3 DNA follows: TGTGCCACCAGCAGAGATGGGAGGGAATGGGCCAAAAACATTCAGTACTTC. Translated, it gives CATSRDGREWAKNIQYF.

This chain connects TRBV7-3 to TRBJ1-2, with 7 bases lining up with TRBD1. The germline V gene encodes CDR1 SGHTA and CDR2 FQGTGA. V shed 6 bases, J shed 4 bases, and the junction held 14 bases outside the gene matches. The CDR3 runs 16 residues. CDR3 sequence: CASRHHAMTGIYGYTF. The CDR3 nucleotides are TGTGCCAGCAGACACCACGCTATGACAGGGATCTATGGCTACACCTTC.

This clonotype was recorded many times. J is TRBJ2-2 and V is TRBV14; 12 bases map to TRBD2. This CDR3 region has 17 residues. Germline assignment: CDR1 SGHDN and CDR2 FVKESK. The V gene end was trimmed by 3 bases and the J gene end by 5 bases; junction bases not matched to a gene: 7. The CDR3 is CASSQRLAGVLTGELFF. CDR3 sequence (DNA): TGTGCCAGCAGCCAGCGACTAGCGGGAGTCTTAACCGGGGAGCTGTTTTTT.

At least ten counts were recorded for this clonotype. The chain recombines TRBV12-3 or TRBV12-4 with TRBJ1-1; 7 bases align to TRBD1. This CDR3 has 15 amino acids. The J segment lost 4 bases and the V segment lost 6 bases, leaving 11 bases of the junction unmatched. CDR3 residues: CASSSPRQGATEAFF. CDR3 nucleotides: TGTGCCAGCAGCTCCCCCCGACAGGGAGCCACTGAAGCTTTCTTT.

This clonotype turned up a few times. This chain joins TRBV6-1 and TRBJ1-1; D not resolved. Per the germline V gene, CDR1 is MNHNS and CDR2 is SASEGT. This CDR3 has 14 residues. V was pared by 7 bases and J by 5 bases, with 17 bases between. CDR3 DNA sequence: TGTGCCAGCATCACACAGCCCTCAAAGACTGAAGCTTTCTTT. It is translated as CASITQPSKTEAFF.

This clonotype was recorded many times. The rearrangement uses TRBV6-2 or TRBV6-3 and TRBJ1-1, with D possibly TRBD1 on 5 matching bases. CDR3 length: 15 amino acids. Germline CDR1 is MNHEY and CDR2 is SVGEGT. V was shortened by 5 bases and J by 6 bases, with 19 bases between the two germline ends. The CDR3 loop reads CASSESRAGEAEAFF. Here the CDR3 DNA reads TGTGCCAGCAGTGAGTCGAGGGCGGGGGAGGCTGAAGCTTTCTTT.

The sample holds many counts of this clonotype. The rearrangement links TRBV27 to TRBJ2-5, with D uncertain. This CDR3 region has 13 residues. Trimming shortened V by 6 bases and J by 2 bases, and 10 bases separated the two germline ends. Germline V lookup: CDR1 MNHEY, CDR2 SMNVEV (reference sequence). CDR3 nucleotides: TGTGCCAGCAGGGCCCGGCGGCAAGAGACCCAGTACTTC. This translates into CASRARRQETQYF.

This clonotype has a single count. This sequence joins TRBV7-2 and TRBJ1-5, with D perhaps matching TRBD1 (6 bases). The CDR3 length is 15 residues. V lost 5 bases, J lost 0 bases, and 11 bases lay in between. Germline lookup yields CDR1 SGHTA and CDR2 FQGNSA. CDR3: CASSARTDSNQPQHF. CDR3 coding DNA: TGTGCCAGCAGCGCACGGACAGATAGCAATCAGCCCCAGCATTTT.

The rearrangement uses TRBV7-2 and TRBJ1-2; D might be TRBD1 (5 bases). Deletions cut 2 bases from V and 8 bases from J, with 12 bases between. From germline, CDR1 is SGHTA and CDR2 FQGNSA. CDR3 length: 13 amino acids. CDR3: CASSLWGPGGYTF. CDR3 DNA: TGTGCCAGCAGCTTATGGGGCCCGGGGGGCTACACCTTC.